Here is one TCR beta chain with its context. The antigen remains undetermined. The sample is drawn from a study of cytomegalovirus exposure and HLA in healthy donors. The PCR contained 60 Vbeta and 13 Jbeta primers. Sequencing was performed with immunoSEQ multiplex PCR; in TCRdb, only in-frame clones are kept and a portion is missing. The table lists 120,000 to 150,000 clones, almost 80% of them singletons. The CDR3 is 16 amino acids. Trimming removed 3 bases at V and 1 base at J, with 16 bases between. The germline V gene encodes CDR1 SGHRS and CDR2 YFSETQ. Points from the study as a whole: When analyzed later, a missense DCLRE1C variant was found to be linked to TCR beta V- and J-gene trimming. The study flagged fewer than 200 TCR beta chains as cytomegalovirus-associated. Later on, an analysis found that several of the most significant clusters appeared to be linked to common viral pathogens, which included parvovirus B19. Generally TCR sequences proved uncommon, though certain public TCRs appeared in numerous donors.

The chain uses TRBV5-1 and TRBJ1-1, with D hard to call. This TCR derives from a male donor in good health and CMV-seronegative. Sequenced: PBMCs. CDR3 nucleotide sequence: TGCGCCAGCAGCTCCCAATCGAGGCTTACGAACACTGAAGCTTTCTTT. This codes for CASSSQSRLTNTEAFF.